This TCR beta chain originates from a study of cytomegalovirus exposure and HLA in healthy donors. Trimming took 6 bases from V and 0 from J, leaving 12 bases between them. Germline V lookup: CDR1 SNHLY, CDR2 FYNNEI. This CDR3 has 15 amino acids. The PCR employed 60 Vbeta primers together with 13 Jbeta primers. The repertoire was sequenced with immunoSEQ multiplex PCR; TCRdb's copy has only in-frame clones and lacks some. The profile shows some 110,000 clones, around 80% of them singletons. This sequence joins TRBV2 and TRBJ1-5, with a tentative D call TRBD1 (6 bases). This TCR was sampled from a woman younger than 30 in good health and CMV-seropositive. The sample consisted of PBMCs. The CDR3 coding sequence is TGTGCCAGCAGGAGGACAGCCATTAGCAATCAGCCCCAGCATTTT. Protein: CASRRTAISNQPQHF.